This T cell receptor beta chain was sequenced in a study of beta chain features in type 1 diabetes. As regards this clone: This sample includes further DNA sequences coding for the same CDR3.

Germline loops: CDR1 SQVTM, CDR2 ANQGSEA. V lost 3 bases and J lost 4, with 6 bases in between. The CDR3 is made up of 11 amino acids. Sequencing targeted expressed TCRB transcripts, as all isolated RNA had been reverse transcribed. TCRdb's copy holds only in-frame clones and misses some; the assay was immunoSEQ multiplex PCR. The sample lists about 930,000 clones, roughly a sixth occurring once. This sequence was found in a woman younger than 30 in good health. The sequenced material came from naive CD4+ T cells from blood. V usage is TRBV29-1 and J usage is TRBJ1-2; no clear D gene. This CDR3 is CSVDAGYGYTF. The DNA of the CDR3 is TGCAGCGTTGACGCCGGCTATGGCTACACCTTC.